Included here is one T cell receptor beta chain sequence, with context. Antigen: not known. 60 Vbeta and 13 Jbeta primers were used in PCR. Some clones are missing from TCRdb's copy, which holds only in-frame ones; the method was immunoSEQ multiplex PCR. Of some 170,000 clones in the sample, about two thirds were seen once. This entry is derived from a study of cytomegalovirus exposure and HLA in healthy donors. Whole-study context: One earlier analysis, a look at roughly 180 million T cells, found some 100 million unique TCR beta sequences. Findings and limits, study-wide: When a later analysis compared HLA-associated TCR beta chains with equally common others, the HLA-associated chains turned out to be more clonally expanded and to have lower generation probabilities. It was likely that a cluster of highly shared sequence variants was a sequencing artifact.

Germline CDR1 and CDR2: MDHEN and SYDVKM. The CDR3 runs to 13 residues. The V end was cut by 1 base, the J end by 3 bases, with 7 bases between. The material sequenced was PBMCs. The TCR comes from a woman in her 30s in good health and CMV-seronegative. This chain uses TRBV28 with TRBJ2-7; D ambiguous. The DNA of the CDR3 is TGTGCCAGCAGTTTATCTAACGACTACGAGCAGTACTTC. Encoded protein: CASSLSNDYEQYF.